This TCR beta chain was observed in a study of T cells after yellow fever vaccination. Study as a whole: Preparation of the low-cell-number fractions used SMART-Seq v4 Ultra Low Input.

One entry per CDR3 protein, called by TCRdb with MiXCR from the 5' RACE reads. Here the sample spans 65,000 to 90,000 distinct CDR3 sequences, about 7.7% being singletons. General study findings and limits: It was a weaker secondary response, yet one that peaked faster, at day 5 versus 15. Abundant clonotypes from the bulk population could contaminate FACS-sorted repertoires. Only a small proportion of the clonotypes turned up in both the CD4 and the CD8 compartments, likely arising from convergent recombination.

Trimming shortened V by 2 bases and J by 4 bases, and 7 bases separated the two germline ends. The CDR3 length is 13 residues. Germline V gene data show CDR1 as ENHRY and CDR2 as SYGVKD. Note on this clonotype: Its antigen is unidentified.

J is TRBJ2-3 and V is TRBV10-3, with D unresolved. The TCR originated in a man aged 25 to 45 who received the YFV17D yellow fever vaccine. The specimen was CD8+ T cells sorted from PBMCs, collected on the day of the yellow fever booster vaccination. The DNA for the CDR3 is TGTGCCATCAGTGAGGGGATTGCAGATACGCAGTATTTT. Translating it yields CAISEGIADTQYF.